These 5 T cell receptor beta chains originate from one sample sequenced in a study of vaccination and CD4 T cells after COVID-19 (dated by TCRdb to 2022 to 2024). Which antigens these TCRs recognize remains unknown. The treatment or condition label of this sample denotes: roughly nine-day PBMC culture with coronavirus spike peptide pools or control peptides (ViraFEST assay). Libraries were made using PCR. This sample was sequenced with an Illumina iSeq 100. At the Johns Hopkins FTIC core, DNA from the cultured CD4+ T cells underwent TCR sequencing with the Oncomine TCR Beta short-read assay. The public reads were reanalyzed by TCRdb: fastp trimming at Q25, MiXCR alignment, in-frame beta chains only. CDR3 protein duplicates are merged, each entry listing the most common genes and DNA. The sample has over 10,000 distinct CDR3 sequences on record, 50% of them singletons. The top ten constitute under 20% of the sample.

The sequenced sample consisted of CD4+ T cells from blood, cultured in vitro. These receptors all stem from a human donor who had recovered from COVID-19.

The chain links TRBV7-7 to TRBJ2-5; possibly TRBD1 for D (6 bases). The CDR3 runs 15 residues. Germline CDR1 SSHAT, CDR2 FNYEAQ (reference sequence). The V end was cut by 8 bases, the J end by 2 bases, with 18 bases between. The CDR3 nucleotides are TGTGCCAGCCAAAAAAAACAGGGTCGGCAAGAGACCCAGTACTTC. Its translation is CASQKKQGRQETQYF.

This rearrangement joins TRBV9 to TRBJ2-7, with D possibly being TRBD2 (5 bases). V lost 4 bases to trimming and J lost 4 bases, with 15 bases between them. CDR1 and CDR2 (germline): SGDLS, YYNGEE. CDR3 length: 14 residues. The CDR3 sequence: CASSRAERTYEQYF. CDR3 sequence (DNA): TGTGCCAGCAGCCGAGCTGAGAGGACTTACGAGCAGTACTTC.

This chain links TRBV6-2 or TRBV6-3 with TRBJ2-7; 10 nucleotides line up with TRBD2. Germline trimming cut 7 bases from V and 1 base from J; bases unmatched to any gene: 7. Germline V gives CDR1 MNHEY, CDR2 SVGEGT. The CDR3 sequence is 15 residues long. CDR3 in DNA: TGTGCCAGCAATCCTAGCGGGAGTAGATCCTACGAGCAGTACTTC. Translation gives CASNPSGSRSYEQYF.

Points on this clonotype: Compared with germline, one end of the junction differs, possibly owing to a read error. The chain recombines TRBV6-2 or TRBV6-3 with TRBJ2-1; D unclear. The CDR3 extends over 12 amino acids. CDR1 is MNHEY and CDR2 is SVGEGT in the germline V gene. In nucleotides, the CDR3 is TGTGCCAGCAGTTACTCCGACAATGAGCAGTTCTTC. Amino acid sequence: CASSYSDNEQFF.

The chain joins TRBV20-1 to TRBJ2-5; TRBD1 is a possible D gene (5 bases). Germline CDR1 reads DFQATT; CDR2 reads SNEGSKA (reference sequence). The length of the CDR3 is 14 residues. V was cut by 0 bases and J by 1 base, with 9 bases left in between. CDR3 coding DNA: TGCAGTGCTAGAGATTCCAGGGTCCAAGAGACCCAGTACTTC. Protein sequence: CSARDSRVQETQYF.